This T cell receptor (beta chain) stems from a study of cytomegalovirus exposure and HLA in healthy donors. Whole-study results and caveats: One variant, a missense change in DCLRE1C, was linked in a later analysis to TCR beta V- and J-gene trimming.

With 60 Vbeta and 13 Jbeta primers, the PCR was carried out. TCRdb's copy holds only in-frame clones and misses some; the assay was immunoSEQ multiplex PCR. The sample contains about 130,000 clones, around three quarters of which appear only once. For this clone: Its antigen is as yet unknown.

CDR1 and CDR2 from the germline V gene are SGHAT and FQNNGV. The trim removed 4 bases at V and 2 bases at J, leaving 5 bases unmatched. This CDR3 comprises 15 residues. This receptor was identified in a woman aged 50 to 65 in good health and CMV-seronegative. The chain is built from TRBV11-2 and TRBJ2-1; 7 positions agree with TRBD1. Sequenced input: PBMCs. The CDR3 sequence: CASSSNRGAYNEQFF. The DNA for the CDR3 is TGTGCCAGCAGCTCCAACAGGGGAGCCTACAATGAGCAGTTCTTC.